This T cell receptor beta chain was captured in a study of blood T cell repertoires in COVID-19. Turning to the study itself: Samples taken during acute and convalescent COVID-19 were collected in the United States, Italy and Spain. PBMCs, B-cell-depleted T cells, or T cells were the source of the cDNA or gDNA that made up the material.

Repertoires were generated with immunoSEQ multiplex PCR, while TCRdb's copy carries only in-frame clones and drops some. The sample contains tens of thousands of clones, about nine tenths of which appear only once. The CDR3 runs to 15 residues. Trimming took 5 bases from V and 6 from J; bases not matched to a gene: 8. The germline V gene encodes CDR1 SGHTA and CDR2 FQGNSA. The sequence was obtained from an older man with active or convalescent COVID-19. Sequencing was performed on peripheral blood. The chain uses TRBV7-2 and TRBJ2-1; TRBD2 agrees at 9 bases. This CDR3 is CASSTVAGVGNEQFF. CDR3 in DNA: TGTGCCAGCAGCACCGTAGCGGGAGTAGGCAATGAGCAGTTCTTC.